This T cell receptor beta chain was documented in a study of graft-versus-host responses after intestinal transplantation. Only in-frame clones appear in the TCRdb table, and some are missing; sequencing was by immunoSEQ multiplex PCR. The sample shows tens of thousands of clones, about 95% of them seen only once. About this clone itself: Its target is unknown.

The ends lost 5 bases at V and 0 bases at J; junction bases unmatched: 8. The CDR3 is 16 amino acids. The V gene's germline CDR1 is SGHTA and CDR2 FQGNSA. The source was unstimulated CD8+ T cells sorted from spleen or lymph node cells, collected before transplant. J is TRBJ1-1 and V is TRBV7-2; TRBD1 aligns across 8 bases. The TCR originated in a human donor who was the organ donor for an intestinal transplant. The CDR3 DNA is TGTGCCAGCAGCCCCCCGGGACAGGCTCTGAACACTGAAGCTTTCTTT. Translated, it gives CASSPPGQALNTEAFF.